A single sample gave rise to the 30 T cell receptor beta chains below, sequenced in a study of blood T cell repertoires in COVID-19. Measured with immunoSEQ multiplex PCR; TCRdb has only the in-frame clones, and not every one. Among some 120,000 clones, 90% were seen once, and the ten largest hold roughly 2%. Sequencing input: peripheral blood. All receptors come from a human donor with active COVID-19. The donor label of this sample is uncertain.

This sequence joins TRBV21-1 and TRBJ1-2. TRBV21-1 is shown as a pseudogene. The CDR3 has 14 amino acids. In DNA form, the CDR3 reads TGTGCCAGCAGCAAAGGCGGAGGGAGGCGTGGCTACACCTTC. Protein: CASSKGGGRRGYTF.

The chain joins TRBV19 to TRBJ2-5, with 10 bases matching TRBD1. J was trimmed by 4 bases and V by 3 bases; bases with no gene match: 26. The CDR3 runs 22 residues. The germline V gene has CDR1 LNHDA and CDR2 SQIVND (reference sequence). CDR3: CASSISLPHRDRGRQPPETQYF. Written as DNA, the CDR3 is TGTGCCAGTAGTATTAGCCTTCCTCACCGGGACAGGGGCCGTCAACCCCCAGAGACCCAGTACTTC.

The chain joins TRBV28 to TRBJ1-1, with 8 bases matching TRBD1. The CDR3 runs 14 residues. The germline V gene has CDR1 MDHEN and CDR2 SYDVKM. V lost 5 bases to trimming and J lost 1 base; unmatched junction nucleotides: 3. CDR3 region: CASSRTGTNTEAFF. The DNA for the CDR3 is TGTGCCAGCAGTAGGACAGGGACGAACACTGAAGCTTTCTTT.

The V and J genes are TRBV28 and TRBJ2-7, with 11 bases fitting TRBD2. This CDR3 is 15 amino acids long. Germline V gene sequence: CDR1 MDHEN, CDR2 SYDVKM. The trim removed 6 bases at V and 3 bases at J, leaving 7 bases unmatched. CDR3 loop: CASRKGGTSGYEQYF. CDR3 in DNA: TGTGCCAGCAGAAAGGGTGGGACTAGCGGCTACGAGCAGTACTTC.

The J gene is TRBJ1-4, the V gene TRBV4-1; the match to TRBD1 covers 9 bases. After removal of 1 base from V and 5 bases from J, the junction contained 5 bases not matched to a gene. CDR1 MGHRA and CDR2 YSYEKL come from the germline V gene. This CDR3 comprises 16 residues. In DNA form, the CDR3 reads TGCGCCAGCAGCCAAGCTAGAGGGACAGGGAATGAAAAACTGTTTTTT. It codes for CASSQARGTGNEKLFF.

The rearrangement joins TRBV19 to TRBJ2-4, with D possibly being TRBD1 (6 bases). In germline, CDR1 is LNHDA, CDR2 SQIVND (reference sequence). Deletions cut 3 bases from V and 0 bases from J, with 12 bases between. The CDR3 is 16 amino acids. The CDR3 region has the DNA TGTGCCAGTAGTATGGCACAGGGCTTAGCCAAAAACATTCAGTACTTC. Its translation is CASSMAQGLAKNIQYF. Combining the CDR3 with reference TRBV19 and TRBJ2-4 gives the whole variable domain DGGITQSPKYLFRKEGQNVTLSCEQNLNHDAMYWYRQDPGQGLRLIYYSQIVNDFQKGDIAEGYSVSREKKESFPLTVTSAQKNPTAFYLCASSMAQGLAKNIQYFGAGTRLSVL.

The table lists this clone with a count of one. The J gene is TRBJ2-5, the V gene TRBV14, with D possibly being TRBD1 (5 bases). The germline V gene has CDR1 SGHDN and CDR2 FVKESK. V was trimmed by 5 bases and J by 0 bases, leaving 7 bases between them. The CDR3 has 13 amino acids. This chain's CDR3 is CASSRQHQETQYF. The CDR3 region has the DNA TGTGCCAGCAGCAGACAGCACCAAGAGACCCAGTACTTC.

The V and J genes are TRBV7-2 and TRBJ1-2; TRBD1 agrees at 8 bases. Unmatched junction bases numbered 13, after V lost 5 bases and J lost 8 bases. The length of the CDR3 is 15 residues. CDR1 is SGHTA, CDR2 FQGNSA, per germline. CDR3 DNA sequence: TGTGCCAGCAGCCTAGACGTTGGCAGGGGGCGCGGCTACACCTTC. It encodes CASSLDVGRGRGYTF.

This clone is a singleton in its sample. CDR3 loop: CASSSGTKNTGELFF. CDR3 nucleotides: TGTGCCAGCAGCTCCGGGACAAAGAACACCGGGGAGCTGTTTTTT. This chain uses TRBV7-6 with TRBJ2-2; TRBD1 is a possible D gene (6 bases). Germline CDR1 and CDR2: SGHVS and FNYEAQ. The CDR3 has 15 amino acids. V was clipped by 4 bases and J by 1 base, with 10 bases between them.

Ten or more counts support this clone. This chain links TRBV14 with TRBJ2-7, with D possibly being TRBD2 (5 bases). CDR3 length: 19 residues. Looked up from germline, CDR1 is SGHDN and CDR2 is FVKESK. With 4 bases removed from V and 2 bases from J, the gap between germline ends came to 27 bases. The CDR3 DNA sequence: TGTGCCAGCAGCCCCACACGACCTCCGGGGTTCTTTATGACCTACGAGCAGTACTTC. Its protein is CASSPTRPPGFFMTYEQYF.

The V call is TRBV5-5, the J call TRBJ1-2; D call uncertain. With 0 bases removed from V and 0 bases from J, the gap between germline ends came to 9 bases. Germline V gives CDR1 SGHKS, CDR2 YYEKEE (reference sequence). The CDR3 has 15 amino acids. CDR3 region: CASSLGAGPNYGYTF. CDR3 in DNA: TGTGCCAGCAGCTTGGGGGCAGGTCCTAACTATGGCTACACCTTC.

The rearrangement links TRBV5-6 to TRBJ1-6, with no clear D. The germline V gene has CDR1 SGHDT and CDR2 YYEEEE. This CDR3 has 14 amino acids. The V end was cut by 7 bases, the J end by 10 bases, with 18 bases between. The CDR3 DNA is TGTGCCAGCGCCTCGTTCAAGCTAGAGTCACCCCTCCACTTT. Its protein product is CASASFKLESPLHF.

J is TRBJ1-1 and V is TRBV25-1, with a weak D call TRBD1 (6 bases). Germline V lookup: CDR1 MGHDK, CDR2 SYGVNS. The V end was cut by 6 bases, the J end by 2 bases, with 13 bases between. This CDR3 is 14 amino acids long. The CDR3 loop is CASSHRASNTEAFF. Here the CDR3 DNA reads TGTGCCAGCAGCCACAGGGCGAGTAACACTGAAGCTTTCTTT. Full variable domain (missing parts from reference TRBV25-1 and TRBJ1-1): EADIYQTPRYLVIGTGKKITLECSQTMGHDKMYWYQQDPGMELHLIHYSYGVNSTEKGDLSSESTVSRIRTEHFPLTLESARPSHTSQYLCASSHRASNTEAFFGQGTRLTVV.

The chain joins TRBV30 to TRBJ1-2; TRBD1 matches at 8 bases. J was trimmed by 8 bases and V by 6 bases; bases with no gene match: 17. The CDR3 is made up of 15 amino acids. Germline-derived CDR1 and CDR2 are GTSNPN and SVGIG (reference sequence). In DNA form, the CDR3 reads TGTGCCTGCCTCTATATCAGGGGGCCCGCCGGGGGCTACACCTTC. Its protein product is CACLYIRGPAGGYTF.

The chain combines TRBV18 with TRBJ2-7; a possible D gene is TRBD2 (6 bases). The germline gives CDR1 KGHSH, CDR2 LQKENI. Trimming took 4 bases from V and 2 from J, leaving 15 bases between them. The CDR3 covers 15 residues. CDR3 bases: TGTGCCAGCTCACAAAATGGCGGAGGGCCCTACGAGCAGTACTTC. Amino acids: CASSQNGGGPYEQYF.

The chain links TRBV19 to TRBJ1-5, with a weak D call TRBD1 (6 bases). The germline V gene has CDR1 LNHDA and CDR2 SQIVND (reference sequence). The CDR3 is made up of 15 amino acids. V gave up 6 bases and J gave up 0 bases, with 12 bases separating them. The CDR3 region is CASRMTGYSNQPQHF. Here the CDR3 DNA reads TGTGCCAGTAGGATGACAGGATATAGCAATCAGCCCCAGCATTTT.

This chain joins TRBV15 and TRBJ2-1; no definite D call. The CDR3 is 14 amino acids. From germline, CDR1 is LNHNV and CDR2 YYDKDF (reference sequence). Deletions cut 0 bases from V and 8 bases from J, with 11 bases between. CDR3: CATSRDRVIYEQFF. CDR3 nucleotides: TGTGCCACCAGCAGAGATCGGGTTATCTATGAGCAGTTCTTC.

The rearrangement links TRBV4-2 to TRBJ2-7; 8 bases are shared with TRBD2. The V segment lost 1 base and the J segment 3 bases; nucleotides outside the gene matches: 8. The length of the CDR3 is 16 residues. CDR1 is LGHNA and CDR2 is YNFKEQ in the germline V gene. This CDR3 is CASSQVGTRGYYEQYF. The CDR3 coding sequence is TGTGCCAGCAGCCAAGTTGGGACTAGGGGGTACTACGAGCAGTACTTC.

The chain combines TRBV27 with TRBJ1-6; D might be TRBD1 (6 bases). The CDR3 length is 14 residues. The V gene's germline CDR1 is MNHEY and CDR2 SMNVEV (reference sequence). The germline V and J ends were trimmed by 7 bases and 7 bases, with 14 bases remaining between them. Written as DNA, the CDR3 is TGTGCCAGCACCCAACTAAGGGGGAATTCACCCCTCCACTTT. Residues: CASTQLRGNSPLHF.

DNA of the CDR3: TGTGCCAGCAGCCAAAAGTTTCAGGTGGTCGGCTATGGCTACACCTTC. Protein: CASSQKFQVVGYGYTF. This rearrangement joins TRBV14 to TRBJ1-2, with unresolved D. Trimming cost V 2 bases and J 4 bases, with 17 bases left between them. CDR3 length: 16 amino acids. Germline lookup yields CDR1 SGHDN and CDR2 FVKESK.

V is TRBV28 and J is TRBJ2-1; 14 nucleotides agree with TRBD2. V lost 7 bases, J lost 6 bases, and 8 bases stayed unmatched. The germline V gene has CDR1 MDHEN and CDR2 SYDVKM. The CDR3 is made up of 16 amino acids. The CDR3 loop is CASTSLTSGGVNEQFF. The CDR3 nucleotides are TGTGCCAGCACAAGCCTGACTAGCGGGGGGGTCAATGAGCAGTTCTTC.

The genes are TRBV7-2 and TRBJ2-3; possibly TRBD2 for D (7 bases). V lost 1 base, J lost 3 bases, and 17 bases lay in between. CDR1 is SGHTA, CDR2 FQGNSA, per germline. The CDR3 is 17 residues long. CDR3 sequence: CASSLVLGGGLTDTQYF. Here the CDR3 DNA reads TGTGCCAGCAGCTTAGTGTTAGGGGGGGGGCTAACAGATACGCAGTATTTT. Filled out from reference TRBV7-2 and TRBJ2-3, the complete variable domain reads GAGVSQSPSNKVTEKGKDVELRCDPISGHTALYWYRQSLGQGLEFLIYFQGNSAPDKSGLPSDRFSAERTGGSVSTLTIQRTQQEDSAVYLCASSLVLGGGLTDTQYFGPGTRLTVL.

The chain uses TRBV7-9 and TRBJ1-2; D is possibly TRBD1 (5 bases). The germline V gene encodes CDR1 SEHNR and CDR2 FQNEAQ (reference sequence). This CDR3 region has 15 residues. V gave up 2 bases and J gave up 7 bases, with 17 bases separating them. CDR3 protein: CASSLSRGGGTGYTF. In DNA, the CDR3 is TGTGCCAGCAGCTTAAGTAGGGGCGGAGGGACTGGCTACACCTTC. Based on the CDR3 plus reference TRBV7-9 and TRBJ1-2, the full variable domain is DTGVSQNPRHKITKRGQNVTFRCDPISEHNRLYWYRQTLGQGPEFLTYFQNEAQLEKSRLLSDRFSAERPKGSFSTLEIQRTEQGDSAMYLCASSLSRGGGTGYTFGSGTRLTVV.

V usage is TRBV9 and J usage is TRBJ1-6; no reliable D call. The CDR3 spans 14 residues. Looked up from germline, CDR1 is SGDLS and CDR2 is YYNGEE. Trimming took off 0 bases at V and 10 bases at J, with 11 bases between the two ends. The chain's CDR3 is CASSVVEGSSPLHF. The DNA for the CDR3 is TGTGCCAGCAGCGTAGTAGAGGGAAGCTCACCCCTCCACTTT.

The chain recombines TRBV5-6 with TRBJ2-7, with D perhaps matching TRBD2 (5 bases). V lost 0 bases and J 5 bases, leaving 9 bases between the germline ends. The CDR3 contains 13 residues. Germline assignment: CDR1 SGHDT and CDR2 YYEEEE. In DNA, the CDR3 is TGTGCCAGCAGCTTGGCCCGGGGAGACGAGCAGTACTTC. It is translated as CASSLARGDEQYF.

J is TRBJ2-7 and V is TRBV4-3; TRBD1 agrees at 7 bases. This CDR3 is built from 16 residues. The germline CDR1 and CDR2 sequences are LGHNA and YSLEER. V shed 0 bases, J shed 0 bases, and the junction held 5 bases outside the gene matches. The CDR3 nucleotides read TGCGCCAGCAGCCAAGAATTCAGGGGGAACTCCTACGAGCAGTACTTC. Translated: CASSQEFRGNSYEQYF.

The chain links TRBV6-2 or TRBV6-3 to TRBJ1-2; D gene uncertain. The V end lost 4 bases, the J end lost 4 bases, and 13 bases lay between the germline ends. CDR1 and CDR2 (germline): MNHEY, SVGEGT. The CDR3 sequence is 14 residues long. The CDR3 DNA sequence: TGTGCCAGCAGTTCCAGTGGCAGGATCTATGGCTACACCTTC. Translated, it gives CASSSSGRIYGYTF.

The chain uses TRBV19 and TRBJ1-4; D unclear. The CDR3 has 15 residues. Deletions cut 5 bases from V and 0 bases from J, with 10 bases between. The V gene's germline CDR1 is LNHDA and CDR2 SQIVND (reference sequence). The CDR3: CASSVYSATNEKLFF. Here the CDR3 DNA reads TGTGCCAGTAGTGTATACAGTGCAACTAATGAAAAACTGTTTTTT.

The chain couples TRBV11-2 to TRBJ1-5; D call uncertain. Looked up from germline, CDR1 is SGHAT and CDR2 is FQNNGV. This CDR3 is 15 amino acids long. Trimming stripped 2 bases from V and 4 bases from J, with 12 bases between. This CDR3 reads CASSLTGNPNQPQHF. The CDR3 coding sequence is TGTGCCAGCAGCTTAACCGGGAATCCAAATCAGCCCCAGCATTTT.

The J gene is TRBJ2-7, the V gene TRBV6-2 or TRBV6-3; D is ambiguous. V lost 3 bases and J lost 1, with 13 bases in between. CDR1 is MNHEY, CDR2 SVGEGT, per germline. The CDR3 length is 15 residues. DNA of the CDR3: TGTGCCAGCAGTTATACAACTAAGGCGTCCTACGAGCAGTACTTC. Translation gives CASSYTTKASYEQYF.